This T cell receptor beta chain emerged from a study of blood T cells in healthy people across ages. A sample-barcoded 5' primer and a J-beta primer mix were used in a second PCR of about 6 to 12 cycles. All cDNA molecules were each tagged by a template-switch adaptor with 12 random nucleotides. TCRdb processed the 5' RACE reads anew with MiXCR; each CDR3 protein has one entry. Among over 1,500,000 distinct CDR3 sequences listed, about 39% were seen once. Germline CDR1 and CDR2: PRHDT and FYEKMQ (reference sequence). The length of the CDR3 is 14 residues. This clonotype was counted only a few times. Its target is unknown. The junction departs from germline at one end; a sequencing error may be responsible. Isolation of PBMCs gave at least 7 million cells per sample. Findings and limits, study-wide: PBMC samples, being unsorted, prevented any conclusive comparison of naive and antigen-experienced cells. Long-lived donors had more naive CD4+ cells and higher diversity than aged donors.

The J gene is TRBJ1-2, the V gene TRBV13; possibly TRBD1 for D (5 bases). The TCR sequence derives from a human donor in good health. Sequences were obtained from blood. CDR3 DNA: TGTGCCGGCAGCCGCGGGCGGGGGGACTATGGCTACACCTTC. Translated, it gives CAGSRGRGDYGYTF.